This entry lists 25 T cell receptor beta chains sequenced from one sample in a study of blood T cell repertoires in COVID-19. Assay: immunoSEQ multiplex PCR; the TCRdb copy retains only in-frame clones and omits some. The data show about 59,000 clones, with 73% seen just once and over 11% held by the top ten. Sequenced input: peripheral blood. These receptors were collected from a woman between 70 and 85 years old with acute or convalescent COVID-19.

The chain recombines TRBV28 with TRBJ1-2, with D hard to call. The germline V and J ends were trimmed by 4 bases and 0 bases, with 9 bases remaining between them. This CDR3 region has 14 residues. Germline CDR1 MDHEN, CDR2 SYDVKM. The CDR3 sequence is CASSWPASNYGYTF. CDR3 bases: TGTGCCAGCAGTTGGCCCGCCTCTAACTATGGCTACACCTTC.

V and J are TRBV19 and TRBJ1-5; D possibly corresponds to TRBD1 (6 bases). CDR3 size: 14 residues. Germline V CDR1 and CDR2: LNHDA, SQIVND (reference sequence). Trimming stripped 7 bases from V and 7 bases from J, with 17 bases between. CDR3 sequence: CASNEDRRTQPQHF. The CDR3, as DNA: TGTGCCAGTAATGAAGACAGGAGGACCCAGCCCCAGCATTTT.

V is TRBV5-1 and J is TRBJ2-7; 15 nucleotides match TRBD2. V dropped 0 bases and J dropped 7; count of bases not matched to a gene: 8. Germline CDR1 reads SGHRS; CDR2 reads YFSETQ. The CDR3 sequence is 17 residues long. In DNA form, the CDR3 reads TGCGCCAGCAGCTTGGAAGGGACTAGCGGGGGGATTCGAGAGCAGTACTTC. Protein sequence: CASSLEGTSGGIREQYF. Supplemented by reference TRBV5-1 and TRBJ2-7, the full variable domain reads KAGVTQTPRYLIKTRGQQVTLSCSPISGHRSVSWYQQTPGQGLQFLFEYFSETQRNKGNFPGRFSGRQFSNSRSEMNVSTLELGDSALYLCASSLEGTSGGIREQYFGPGTRLTVT.

A single count supports this clone. This chain uses TRBV2 with TRBJ1-2, with TRBD1 identical over 8 bases. V shed 6 bases, J shed 3 bases, and the junction held 3 bases outside the gene matches. This CDR3 is 13 amino acids long. Germline V gives CDR1 SNHLY, CDR2 FYNNEI. This chain's CDR3 is CASSPDRDYGYTF. The CDR3 region has the DNA TGTGCCAGCAGCCCGGACAGGGACTATGGCTACACCTTC.

CDR3: CASSGQGFGEQYV. As DNA, the CDR3 is TGTGCCAGCAGCGGACAGGGGTTCGGCGAGCAGTACGTC. The chain links TRBV11-2 to TRBJ2-7; 9 bases are shared with TRBD1. CDR3 length: 13 residues. Germline CDR1 SGHAT, CDR2 FQNNGV. Unmatched junction bases numbered 5, after V lost 5 bases and J lost 6 bases.

This clone was recorded a few times. The rearrangement joins TRBV25-1 to TRBJ1-5; 7 nucleotides match TRBD1. In germline, CDR1 is MGHDK, CDR2 SYGVNS. V shed 4 bases and J 6 bases; nucleotides not matched to a gene: 6. The length of the CDR3 is 14 residues. CDR3 loop: CASSGGTAGQPQHF. CDR3 in DNA: TGTGCCAGCAGTGGGGGGACAGCGGGTCAGCCCCAGCATTTT. Using reference TRBV25-1 and TRBJ1-5 for the parts outside the CDR3, the full variable domain is EADIYQTPRYLVIGTGKKITLECSQTMGHDKMYWYQQDPGMELHLIHYSYGVNSTEKGDLSSESTVSRIRTEHFPLTLESARPSHTSQYLCASSGGTAGQPQHFGDGTRLSIL.

The chain joins TRBV30 to TRBJ1-3, with D possibly TRBD1 on 5 matching bases. Germline V lookup: CDR1 GTSNPN, CDR2 SVGIG (reference sequence). The length of the CDR3 is 11 residues. CDR3 DNA sequence: TGTGCTGGGAGGGGAGGAAACACCATATATTTT. This codes for CAGRGGNTIYF.

A word on this clone: At one boundary the junction diverges from the germline segment, which might be a read error. The chain has TRBV18 and TRBJ1-2; TRBD1 aligns across 9 bases. CDR1 and CDR2 (germline): KGHSH, LQKENI. The CDR3 runs 16 residues. The DNA of the CDR3 is TGTGCCAGCTCCCCACTCCACAGGGGGCAAAACTATGGCTACACCTTC. Its translation is CASSPLHRGQNYGYTF.

The table lists this clone with a count of one. CDR3 protein: CASSLYASAPITDTQYF. The CDR3, as DNA: TGTGCCAGCAGTTTATACGCTAGCGCTCCTATCACAGATACGCAGTATTTT. The chain recombines TRBV27 with TRBJ2-3, with D possibly TRBD2 on 6 matching bases. Germline V CDR1 and CDR2: MNHEY, SMNVEV (reference sequence). This CDR3 is built from 17 residues. V was trimmed by 1 base and J by 2 bases, leaving 16 bases between them.

The gene calls are TRBV2 and TRBJ1-2; 9 nucleotides agree with TRBD1. This CDR3 contains 16 residues. The germline gives CDR1 SNHLY, CDR2 FYNNEI. V shed 3 bases, J shed 4 bases, and the junction held 9 bases outside the gene matches. The DNA for the CDR3 is TGTGCCAGCAGTGACCCCTCCCGGGACAGGGTCTATGGCTACACCTTC. Translation: CASSDPSRDRVYGYTF.

The CDR3 region is CASSAEQGAGNSPLHF. CDR3 sequence (DNA): TGTGCCAGCAGTGCCGAACAGGGGGCAGGTAATTCACCCCTCCACTTT. V and J are TRBV6-1 and TRBJ1-6, with 9 bases matching TRBD1. Losses at the gene ends were 4 bases for V and 6 bases for J; bases not matched to a gene: 7. CDR1 MNHNS and CDR2 SASEGT come from the germline V gene. The CDR3 runs to 16 residues.

The chain couples TRBV11-3 to TRBJ2-3; 14 nucleotides line up with TRBD2. CDR1 and CDR2 (germline): SGHNT, YENEEA. The trim removed 1 base at V and 3 bases at J, leaving 3 bases unmatched. The CDR3 totals 17 residues. The CDR3 DNA is TGTGCCAGCAGCTTAGCGACTAGCGGGGGGGGTACAGATACGCAGTATTTT. This codes for CASSLATSGGGTDTQYF. Drawing the rest from reference TRBV11-3 and TRBJ2-3, the complete variable domain is EAGVVQSPRYKIIEKKQPVAFWCNPISGHNTLYWYLQNLGQGPELLIRYENEEAVDDSQLPKDRFSAERLKGVDSTLKIQPAELGDSAVYLCASSLATSGGGTDTQYFGPGTRLTVL.

This clone turned up a few times. V and J are TRBV29-1 and TRBJ1-4; TRBD1 might be the D (5 bases). The CDR3 is made up of 13 amino acids. V was pared by 4 bases and J by 7 bases, with 13 bases between. Germline V gene sequence: CDR1 SQVTM, CDR2 ANQGSEA. The CDR3 DNA reads as TGCAGCGTTGGGAGGGGAGGTCGTGAAAAACTGTTTTTT. It is translated as CSVGRGGREKLFF.

V usage is TRBV7-9 and J usage is TRBJ1-4; 10 positions agree with TRBD1. Germline V gene sequence: CDR1 SEHNR, CDR2 FQNEAQ (reference sequence). The trim removed 0 bases at V and 3 bases at J, leaving 4 bases unmatched. The CDR3 is made up of 17 amino acids. The DNA for the CDR3 is TGTGCCAGCAGCTTAGCAGCCGGGACAGGGGCTAATGAAAAACTGTTTTTT. Its translation is CASSLAAGTGANEKLFF.

This rearrangement joins TRBV5-1 to TRBJ2-3, with a possible D match to TRBD1 (5 bases). The CDR3 is 16 amino acids. V was shortened by 0 bases and J by 1 base, with 12 bases between the two germline ends. The germline CDR1 and CDR2 sequences are SGHRS and YFSETQ. This CDR3 reads CASSLGAGFRTDTQYF. The CDR3 DNA follows: TGCGCCAGCAGCTTGGGAGCAGGGTTCCGCACAGATACGCAGTATTTT.

The chain combines TRBV27 with TRBJ1-3; D call uncertain. The length of the CDR3 is 11 residues. CDR1 and CDR2 from the germline V gene are MNHEY and SMNVEV (reference sequence). Trimming removed 8 bases from V and 7 bases from J, with 9 bases in between. The CDR3 nucleotides read TGTGCCAGCCGGGCGGGGAACACCATATATTTT. Amino acids: CASRAGNTIYF.

This chain links TRBV7-8 with TRBJ1-5; D ambiguous. Germline V gene lookup returns CDR1 SGHVS and CDR2 FQNEAQ. Trimming took off 1 base at V and 5 bases at J, with 9 bases between the two ends. The CDR3 extends over 14 amino acids. The DNA of the CDR3 is TGTGCCAGCAGCTTAGGTCAGTTTCATCAGCCCCAGCATTTT. Protein product: CASSLGQFHQPQHF.

The chain uses TRBV19 and TRBJ2-7; possible D gene TRBD2, 5 bases. The CDR3 sequence is 15 residues long. Germline V gene sequence: CDR1 LNHDA, CDR2 SQIVND (reference sequence). V shed 3 bases and J shed 0 bases, with 12 bases lying between them. The CDR3 loop is CASSMRGFSSYEQYF. CDR3 coding DNA: TGTGCCAGTAGTATGCGAGGGTTTAGCTCCTACGAGCAGTACTTC. Using reference TRBV19 and TRBJ2-7 for the parts outside the CDR3, the full variable domain is DGGITQSPKYLFRKEGQNVTLSCEQNLNHDAMYWYRQDPGQGLRLIYYSQIVNDFQKGDIAEGYSVSREKKESFPLTVTSAQKNPTAFYLCASSMRGFSSYEQYFGPGTRLTVT.

The genes are TRBV5-1 and TRBJ2-3, with D hard to call. V lost 3 bases and J 2 bases, leaving 16 bases between the germline ends. The germline V gene encodes CDR1 SGHRS and CDR2 YFSETQ. The CDR3 is 16 amino acids. CDR3 region: CASSYIARSLTDTQYF. The CDR3 DNA is TGCGCCAGCAGCTATATCGCCAGAAGTCTCACAGATACGCAGTATTTT.

CDR3 nucleotides: TGTGCCAGCAGCCTCGGACTAGCTTCGGCTACGCAGTATTTT. Translated: CASSLGLASATQYF. The chain links TRBV11-1 to TRBJ2-3, with 8 nucleotides matching TRBD2. Germline CDR1 SGHAT, CDR2 FQDESV (reference sequence). The CDR3 has 14 residues. The V gene end was trimmed by 5 bases and the J gene end by 8 bases; junction bases not matched to a gene: 9.

This rearrangement joins TRBV7-9 to TRBJ1-1, with D possibly being TRBD1 (5 bases). The CDR3 is made up of 15 amino acids. CDR1 is SEHNR and CDR2 is FQNEAQ in the germline V gene (reference sequence). Trimming shortened V by 2 bases and J by 1 base, and 11 bases separated the two germline ends. The CDR3 sequence: CASSLLAGPNTEAFF. As DNA, the CDR3 is TGTGCCAGCAGCTTATTGGCAGGGCCGAACACTGAAGCTTTCTTT.

This clone was recorded a few times. The J gene is TRBJ1-4, the V gene TRBV29-1, with D possibly matching TRBD1 (6 bases). V lost 4 bases and J lost 0, with 15 bases in between. Germline-derived CDR1 and CDR2 are SQVTM and ANQGSEA. CDR3 length: 16 residues. The CDR3 loop reads CSVVGGPGATNEKLFF. The CDR3 region has the DNA TGCAGCGTTGTAGGGGGTCCTGGCGCAACTAATGAAAAACTGTTTTTT.

This clone was seen only a few times. The chain combines TRBV3-1 (or the pseudogene TRBV3-2) with TRBJ1-4; D uncertain. Trimming shortened V by 6 bases and J by 0 bases, and 8 bases separated the two germline ends. Germline V gene data show CDR1 as LGHDT and CDR2 as YNNKEL (reference sequence). There are 14 residues in the CDR3. This CDR3 is CASRRFATNEKLFF. CDR3 DNA sequence: TGTGCCAGCAGGCGGTTTGCAACTAATGAAAAACTGTTTTTT.

The chain employs TRBV18 and TRBJ2-1; D unclear. Trimming removed 2 bases at V and 8 bases at J, with 10 bases between. CDR3 length equals 13 residues. Looked up from germline, CDR1 is KGHSH and CDR2 is LQKENI. CDR3 residues: CASSPLSGYEQFF. The CDR3 bases are TGTGCCAGCTCACCATTATCCGGGTATGAGCAGTTCTTC.

This chain connects TRBV19 to TRBJ1-3; D is unclear. Germline CDR1 and CDR2: LNHDA and SQIVND (reference sequence). The CDR3 covers 13 residues. The ends were cut back, 5 bases at V and 3 bases at J, with 8 bases in the middle. CDR3 coding DNA: TGTGCCAGTAGTCACCAGATTGGAAACACCATATATTTT. It specifies CASSHQIGNTIYF.